The 18 T cell receptor beta chains listed next were all sequenced from one sample in a study of CD8+ T cells in alopecia areata. Extracted from the samples, RNA was reverse transcribed into cDNA to serve as the sequencing template. Assay used: immunoSEQ multiplex PCR; TCRdb lists only in-frame clones, some missing. The sample has approximately 280,000 clones, none seen only once. The sorting of pooled cutaneous lymph node cells relied on CD4, CD8alpha, NKG2D, NKG2ACE and other markers. Sequencing was performed on CD4+ T cells sorted from a lymph node. The receptors here all came from a C3H/HeJ mouse with alopecia areata. The mouse line has the MHC haplotype H2-k.

A remark on this clone: The genes are named according to mouse. The read terminates 4 residues ahead of where the CDR3 ends, so the germline J gene completes it. The rearrangement uses TRBV1 and TRBJ1-2; TRBD1 might be the D (5 bases). This CDR3 has 14 amino acids. Germline CDR1 reads NSQYPW; CDR2 reads LRSPGD (reference sequence). CDR3: CTCSADRGESDYTF. The CDR3 DNA, read in part, is TGCACCTGCAGTGCAGATAGAGGGGAATCC.

Remarks on this clone: Gene names follow the mouse nomenclature. This sample includes further DNA sequences coding for the same CDR3. The sequenced CDR3 bases are TGTGCCAGCAGTGACTGGGGGGGCCCAGAA. Its protein product is CASSDWGGPE. The full CDR3 reads CASSDWGGPETLYF. This chain joins TRBV13-3 and TRBJ2-3, with 10 bases matching TRBD2. Read data end 4 residues before the CDR3 end; the end is taken from the germline J gene. Germline V gene sequence: CDR1 NNHDY, CDR2 SYVADS. The CDR3 totals 14 residues. V lost 2 bases and J lost 4; bases outside the gene matches: 1.

This clone came up a few times. Gene names and germline match the mouse. The read finishes 4 residues shy of the CDR3 end, and the germline J gene is used to complete it. The rearrangement joins TRBV5 to TRBJ2-1; 8 nucleotides match TRBD1. The V and J ends lost 4 bases and 3 bases, in that order; junction bases with no gene match: 5. The CDR3 totals 15 residues. The germline CDR1 and CDR2 sequences are LGHNA and YNLKQL (reference sequence). The CDR3 loop is CASSPRTGSYAEQFF. The DNA read from the CDR3 is TGTGCCAGCAGCCCTCGGACAGGGTCCTATGCT.

Comment on this clone: Gene and germline names: mouse. The DNA ends 4 residues before the CDR3 does, and the rest of the CDR3 is filled in from the germline J gene. The rearrangement joins TRBV2 to TRBJ2-5; D perhaps matches TRBD2 (6 bases). Per the germline V gene, CDR1 is LGHNA and CDR2 is YSYQKL. The CDR3 totals 14 residues. CDR3 bases read: TGTGCCAGCAGCCAAGAACCGGGGGGAGAC. This codes for CASSQEPGGD. The complete CDR3 sequence is CASSQEPGGDTQYF.

Comment on this clone: Gene names and germline match the mouse. The read is 4 residues too short to cover the CDR3 end, so that end is filled in from the germline J gene. The V call is TRBV31, the J call TRBJ2-2; 8 positions match TRBD2. The CDR3 is 16 residues long. V shed 0 bases and J 0 bases; nucleotides not matched to a gene: 3. Germline V gene lookup returns CDR1 GKSSPN and CDR2 SITVG. Partial CDR3 DNA: TGTGCCTGGAGTCTGGGGGGGCACGCAAACACCGGG. It is translated as CAWSLGGHANTG. The full CDR3 protein reads CAWSLGGHANTGQLYF.

With respect to this clone: These gene names are mouse names. The read ends 4 residues before the CDR3 terminus; that terminus is restored from the germline J gene. The same CDR3 is also encoded by other DNA sequences in this sample. The chain recombines TRBV5 with TRBJ1-1, with D possibly TRBD1 on 5 matching bases. The CDR3 sequence is 13 residues long. Per the germline V gene, CDR1 is LGHNA and CDR2 is YNLKQL (reference sequence). The CDR3 here is CASSQDRGGEVFF. The CDR3 bases that were read are TGTGCCAGCAGCCAAGATCGGGGGGGA.

Points on this clone: Germline and genes here are mouse. The read comes to an end 4 residues before the CDR3 does, leaving the germline J gene to fill in the end. The chain recombines TRBV13-3 with TRBJ1-1, with D possibly being TRBD1 (6 bases). This CDR3 contains 12 residues. The germline V gene has CDR1 NNHDY and CDR2 SYVADS. The CDR3 loop is CASSDGTAEVFF. The sequenced CDR3 bases are TGTGCCAGCAGTGATGGGACAGCA.

The sample holds a few counts of this clone. The germline and genes are mouse ones. The read ends 4 residues before the CDR3 terminus; that terminus is restored from the germline J gene. The chain carries TRBV31 and TRBJ2-1; TRBD2 aligns across 9 bases. Germline V gives CDR1 GKSSPN, CDR2 SITVG. This CDR3 region has 14 residues. V shed 0 bases and J 6 bases; nucleotides not matched to a gene: 3. The DNA read from the CDR3 is TGTGCCTGGAGTCTCATGGGGGGGCTTGCT. It is translated as CAWSLMGGLA. The CDR3 as a whole reads CAWSLMGGLAEQFF.

Notes on this clone: Gene names follow the mouse nomenclature. From the germline J gene comes the end of the CDR3, since the read stops 4 residues before it. V gene TRBV1 combines with J gene TRBJ2-7, with 8 bases lining up with TRBD2. Germline lookup yields CDR1 NSQYPW and CDR2 LRSPGD (reference sequence). CDR3 length equals 16 residues. The CDR3 sequence: CTCSADYAGGRYEQYF. CDR3 DNA (partial): TGCACCTGCAGTGCAGATTACGCTGGGGGGCGATAT.

This clone was detected only a few times. All gene names here are mouse names. From the germline J gene comes the end of the CDR3, since the read stops 4 residues before it. V usage is TRBV13-3 and J usage is TRBJ2-7; D is undetermined. The CDR3 runs 13 residues. Trimming pared 2 bases from V and 0 bases from J, leaving 6 bases between. Germline CDR1 reads NNHDY; CDR2 reads SYVADS. The CDR3 DNA, read in part, is TGTGCCAGCAGTGACCCATTCTCCTAT. As protein: CASSDPFSY. In full, the CDR3 reads CASSDPFSYEQYF.

This clone turned up a few times. Genes here carry mouse names. The CDR3 extends 4 residues past the end of the read, so its final part is completed from the germline J gene. This chain joins TRBV12-1 and TRBJ2-3; 9 bases align to TRBD1. The germline V gene has CDR1 SGHSN and CDR2 HYEKVE. Trimming took 0 bases from V and 0 from J; bases not matched to a gene: 9. CDR3 size: 18 residues. This CDR3 is CASSLAPLGQGSAETLYF. Incomplete CDR3 DNA: TGTGCCAGCTCTCTCGCCCCATTGGGACAGGGTAGTGCAGAA.

For this clone: Mouse names are used for the genes. With the read ending 3 residues before the CDR3 end, the germline J gene is used to fill in that end. The chain joins TRBV13-3 to TRBJ1-6, with 9 bases lining up with TRBD1. TRBJ1-6 is an ORF for which the function is uncertain. Germline values: CDR1 NNHDY, CDR2 SYVADS. CDR3 length: 16 residues. V was pared by 2 bases and J by 6 bases, with 6 bases of the junction left unmatched. CDR3 amino acids: CASSEDRGFGNSPLYF. The sequenced part of the CDR3 DNA is TGTGCCAGCAGTGAGGACAGGGGATTTGGTAATTCGCCC.

With regard to this clone: Mouse gene names and germline throughout. This sample includes further DNA sequences coding for the same CDR3. The CDR3 is CASSTDRSNSDYTF. Incomplete CDR3 DNA: TGTGCCAGCAGTACCGACAGGTCAAACTCC. V gene TRBV19 combines with J gene TRBJ1-2; possibly TRBD1 for D (6 bases). The sequenced fragment ends 4 residues before the CDR3 boundary, so the rest is inferred from the germline J gene. Per the germline V gene, CDR1 is FNHDT and CDR2 is SITEND (reference sequence). Trimming took 3 bases from V and 0 from J, leaving 9 bases between them. The CDR3 sequence is 14 residues long.

Regarding this clone: These gene names are mouse names. The part of the CDR3 DNA that was read is TGTGCCTGGAGTCTATTTTGGGGGGGCGCCGAC. Protein sequence: CAWSLFWGGAD. The full CDR3 protein reads CAWSLFWGGADTQYF. The genes are TRBV31 and TRBJ2-5, with 9 bases identical to TRBD2. From the germline J gene comes the end of the CDR3, since the read stops 4 residues before it. CDR1 and CDR2 from the germline V gene are GKSSPN and SITVG. The CDR3 length is 15 residues. Combining the CDR3 with reference TRBV31 and TRBJ2-5 gives the whole variable domain AQTIHQWPVAEIKAVGSPLSLGCTIKGKSSPNLYWYWQATGGTLQQLFYSITVGQVESVVQLNLSASRPKDDQFILSTEKLLLSHSGFYLCAWSLFWGGADTQYFGPGTRLLVL.

About this clone itself: Mouse gene names apply. The sequence runs out 4 residues before the end of the CDR3; the remainder is reconstructed from the germline J gene. Distinct nucleotide sequences in the sample also encode this CDR3. The chain joins TRBV31 to TRBJ1-1, with 9 bases aligning to TRBD1. The germline gives CDR1 GKSSPN, CDR2 SITVG. This CDR3 spans 13 amino acids. V lost 0 bases to trimming and J lost 4 bases; unmatched junction nucleotides: 0. CDR3 bases read: TGTGCCTGGAGTCTACAGGGGGCCACA. Protein: CAWSLQGAT. The whole CDR3 reads CAWSLQGATEVFF.

A few counts support this clone. Germline and genes: mouse. The read ends 4 residues shy of where the CDR3 ends; the end is completed using the germline J gene. V gene TRBV19 combines with J gene TRBJ2-2; 12 positions match TRBD2. The CDR3 consists of 16 residues. Germline lookup yields CDR1 FNHDT and CDR2 SITEND (reference sequence). V gave up 4 bases and J gave up 4 bases; unmatched junction bases: 5. CDR3: CASSPTGGAATGQLYF. Partial CDR3 DNA: TGTGCCAGCAGTCCGACTGGGGGGGCTGCCACCGGG.

There are a few counts of this clone. The germline and genes are mouse ones. The read gets to within 4 residues of the CDR3 end, and the germline J gene fills in the rest. The chain links TRBV5 to TRBJ2-7, with a weak D call TRBD1 (5 bases). The germline CDR1 and CDR2 sequences are LGHNA and YNLKQL (reference sequence). This CDR3 is 13 amino acids long. Partial CDR3 DNA: TGTGCCAGCAGCCCCCGACAGATTGAT. The encoded protein is CASSPRQID. The whole CDR3 sequence is CASSPRQIDEQYF.

The table lists this clone with a few counts. Germline and genes: mouse. With the read ending 4 residues before the CDR3 end, the germline J gene is used to fill in that end. The chain is built from TRBV19 and TRBJ2-3; 12 bases are shared with TRBD2. J was trimmed by 0 bases and V by 4 bases; bases with no gene match: 3. The CDR3 is made up of 16 amino acids. Germline CDR1 is FNHDT and CDR2 is SITEND (reference sequence). The chain's CDR3 is CASSRDWGDSAETLYF. Incomplete CDR3 DNA: TGTGCCAGCAGTCGGGACTGGGGGGACAGTGCAGAA.